This TCR beta chain emerged from a study of identical twins. CDR1 and CDR2 from the germline V gene are DFQATT and SNEGSKA (reference sequence). J gave up 4 bases and V 2 bases, and 8 bases lay outside the gene matches. The CDR3 runs 15 residues. For this clonotype: Its antigen is unidentified.

Whole-study results and caveats: Excess low generation probability was seen in twin-shared out-of-frame alpha sequences.

TCRdb re-analysed the 5' RACE reads in MiXCR, keeping a single row per CDR3 protein. The table has 450,000 or so distinct CDR3 sequences, 13% to 15% seen once. Donors uniformly comprised healthy Caucasians. These data are also associated with another study on yellow fever vaccine responses in identical twins.

V is TRBV20-1 and J is TRBJ2-3; 8 bases align to TRBD2. This sequence was found in a woman younger than 35 in good health. Sequencing was carried out using CD4+ T cells sorted from blood. CDR3 bases: TGCAGTGCTAGATGGTTAGCGGGGCTCCCAGATACGCAGTATTTT. Translating gives CSARWLAGLPDTQYF.